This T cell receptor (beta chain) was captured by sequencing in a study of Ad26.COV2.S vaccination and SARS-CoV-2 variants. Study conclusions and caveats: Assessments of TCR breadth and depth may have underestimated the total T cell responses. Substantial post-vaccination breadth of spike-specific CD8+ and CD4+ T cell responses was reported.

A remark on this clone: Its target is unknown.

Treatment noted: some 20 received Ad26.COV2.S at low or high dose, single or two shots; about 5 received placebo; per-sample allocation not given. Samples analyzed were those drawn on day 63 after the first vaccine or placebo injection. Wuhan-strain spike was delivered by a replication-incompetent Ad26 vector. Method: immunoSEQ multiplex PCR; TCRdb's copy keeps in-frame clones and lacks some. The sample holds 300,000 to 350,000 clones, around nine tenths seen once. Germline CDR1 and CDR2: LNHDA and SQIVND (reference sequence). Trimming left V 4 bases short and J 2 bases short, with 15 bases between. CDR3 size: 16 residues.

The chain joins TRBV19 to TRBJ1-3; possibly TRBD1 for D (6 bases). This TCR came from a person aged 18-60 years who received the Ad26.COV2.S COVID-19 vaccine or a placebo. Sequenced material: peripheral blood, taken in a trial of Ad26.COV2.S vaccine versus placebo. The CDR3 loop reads CASSNVQGHPGNTIYF. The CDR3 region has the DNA TGTGCCAGTAGTAACGTGCAGGGGCACCCTGGAAACACCATATATTTT.